One and the same sample provided the 21 T cell receptor beta chains below, sequenced in a study of blood T cell repertoires in COVID-19. This table comes from immunoSEQ multiplex PCR, and its TCRdb copy is limited to in-frame clones, with some not included. The profile shows 200,000 to 250,000 clones, 80% to 90% of them singletons. The sequenced material came from PBMCs or T cells enriched from blood (not recorded which). The receptors were sampled from a woman aged 40 to 50 who had been exposed to COVID-19.

Comment on this clone: Other nucleotide sequences in the sample specify the same CDR3. The V call is TRBV5-4, the J call TRBJ2-7; TRBD2 aligns across 10 bases. After removal of 0 bases from V and 3 bases from J, the junction contained 3 bases not matched to a gene. Germline V gene lookup returns CDR1 SGHNT and CDR2 YYREEE (reference sequence). The CDR3 loop spans 15 amino acids. CDR3 protein: CASSLGTSGVYEQYF. In DNA, the CDR3 is TGTGCCAGCAGCTTGGGGACTAGCGGTGTCTACGAGCAGTACTTC.

The chain has TRBV19 and TRBJ1-2, with TRBD1 matching over 8 bases. The CDR3 covers 13 residues. Germline CDR1 and CDR2: LNHDA and SQIVND (reference sequence). V trimming: 7 bases; J trimming: 8 bases; junction bases outside the gene matches: 9. The CDR3: CASTPRDRRGYTF. The CDR3 region has the DNA TGTGCCAGTACGCCCCGGGACAGGCGGGGCTACACCTTC.

V is TRBV2 and J is TRBJ2-3; the match to TRBD2 covers 9 bases. The junction had 6 bases not matched to a gene; V was cut back by 7 bases and J by 4 bases. CDR1 SNHLY and CDR2 FYNNEI come from the germline V gene. The CDR3 is 14 amino acids. The DNA for the CDR3 is TGTGCCAGCATGAGTAGCGGGGGATCAGATACGCAGTATTTT. This codes for CASMSSGGSDTQYF.

The sample holds one count of this clone. The rearrangement joins TRBV27 to TRBJ1-2; 7 positions agree with TRBD1. Losses at the gene ends were 5 bases for V and 4 bases for J; bases not matched to a gene: 10. The CDR3 has 15 amino acids. Looked up from germline, CDR1 is MNHEY and CDR2 is SMNVEV (reference sequence). The DNA of the CDR3 is TGTGCCAGCAGTCAGACCAGGGGGAGCACCTATGGCTACACCTTC. This encodes CASSQTRGSTYGYTF.

The chain links TRBV18 to TRBJ2-2, with TRBD2 matching over 7 bases. Trimming removed 2 bases from V and 5 bases from J; junction bases left unmatched: 2. This CDR3 contains 14 residues. Germline V gene lookup returns CDR1 KGHSH and CDR2 LQKENI. CDR3 protein: CASSPGEGTGELFF. The CDR3 DNA is TGTGCCAGCTCACCAGGGGAGGGGACCGGGGAGCTGTTTTTT. The full variable domain, with the rest looked up from reference TRBV18 and TRBJ2-2, is NAGVMQNPRHLVRRRGQEARLRCSPMKGHSHVYWYRQLPEEGLKFMVYLQKENIIDESGMPKERFSAEFPKEGPSILRIQQVVRGDSAAYFCASSPGEGTGELFFGEGSRLTVL.

V gene TRBV4-1 combines with J gene TRBJ1-2; possibly TRBD1 for D (6 bases). The CDR3 covers 14 residues. The V and J ends lost 3 bases and 8 bases respectively, with 16 bases between them. The germline CDR1 and CDR2 sequences are MGHRA and YSYEKL. CDR3 region: CASSQGGARWGYTF. The CDR3 DNA reads TGCGCCAGCAGCCAGGGGGGGGCGCGTTGGGGCTACACCTTC.

The rearrangement joins TRBV5-1 to TRBJ2-1; D is possibly TRBD2 (7 bases). Germline values: CDR1 SGHRS, CDR2 YFSETQ. V lost 3 bases and J 6 bases, leaving 10 bases between the germline ends. The CDR3 extends over 13 amino acids. This chain's CDR3 is CASSWEGVNEQFF. CDR3 in DNA: TGCGCCAGCAGCTGGGAGGGGGTCAATGAGCAGTTCTTC.

The chain couples TRBV7-6 to TRBJ2-6; 9 bases agree with TRBD1. V dropped 5 bases and J dropped 2; count of bases not matched to a gene: 4. Germline assignment: CDR1 SGHVS and CDR2 FNYEAQ. This CDR3 is built from 16 residues. The CDR3 sequence is CASSPTGGTGANVLTF. CDR3 DNA: TGTGCCAGCAGCCCTACAGGGGGCACTGGGGCCAACGTCCTGACTTTC.

The V gene is TRBV9, the J gene TRBJ2-5; perhaps TRBD1 as D (6 bases). Germline values: CDR1 SGDLS, CDR2 YYNGEE. Trimming took 4 bases from V and 3 from J, leaving 22 bases between them. CDR3 length equals 17 residues. CDR3 residues: CASSSIGGTGREETQYF. The CDR3 region has the DNA TGTGCCAGCAGCTCGATAGGGGGTACAGGACGCGAAGAGACCCAGTACTTC.

V usage is TRBV21-1 and J usage is TRBJ1-2; no check of the table's D call, TRBD1, against the DNA was made. TRBV21-1 is a documented pseudogene. The CDR3 is made up of 12 amino acids. The CDR3 nucleotides are TGTGCCAGCAGCAAGGGCGCTTATGGCTACACCTTC. This sequence encodes CASSKGAYGYTF.

This chain joins TRBV7-9 and TRBJ2-7, with TRBD2 matching over 10 bases. J lost 5 bases, V lost 4 bases, and 11 bases had no gene match. Germline loops: CDR1 SEHNR, CDR2 FQNEAQ (reference sequence). The CDR3 consists of 16 residues. The CDR3 DNA is TGTGCCAGCAGCTCAGGTTTAAGCGGGGGGGCTCACGAGCAGTACTTC. This translates into CASSSGLSGGAHEQYF.

This clone occurred once. The rearrangement uses TRBV5-1 and TRBJ1-3; D not certain. Germline assignment: CDR1 SGHRS and CDR2 YFSETQ. Trimming left V 4 bases short and J 0 bases short, with 11 bases between. This CDR3 contains 15 residues. The DNA of the CDR3 is TGCGCCAGCAGCCGCGGACGGGGCTCTGGAAACACCATATATTTT. It translates to CASSRGRGSGNTIYF.

This clone is a singleton in its sample. The genes are TRBV7-2 and TRBJ1-5; TRBD1 might be the D (5 bases). Germline CDR1 SGHTA, CDR2 FQGNSA. Between the trimmed V and J ends, which lost 4 bases and 0 bases, there was a span of 10 bases. The CDR3 runs 15 residues. In DNA form, the CDR3 reads TGTGCCAGCAGCTCGGGGACTTATAGCAATCAGCCCCAGCATTTT. The encoded protein is CASSSGTYSNQPQHF.

This clone showed up just once. The CDR3 sequence: CSGSRGGTTDTQYF. The CDR3 DNA sequence: TGCAGCGGCTCCCGGGGGGGGACGACAGATACGCAGTATTTT. V is TRBV29-1 and J is TRBJ2-3, with 8 nucleotides matching TRBD2. The CDR3 runs to 14 residues. CDR1 SQVTM and CDR2 ANQGSEA come from the germline V gene. The V segment lost 7 bases and the J segment 3 bases; nucleotides outside the gene matches: 9.

This clone came up once. This rearrangement joins TRBV21-1 to TRBJ2-1; TRBD2, as called in the table, went unchecked against the DNA. TRBV21-1 is listed as a pseudogene. The CDR3 is made up of 18 amino acids. CDR3 sequence: CASSKDLGLSPRGGEQFF. CDR3 nucleotides: TGTGCCAGCAGCAAAGATCTAGGGTTGTCGCCCCGGGGGGGGGAGCAGTTCTTC.

The chain links TRBV12-5 to TRBJ1-3; possible D gene TRBD1, 5 bases. The CDR3 spans 13 residues. CDR1 is LGHNT, CDR2 FRNRAP, per germline. The ends were cut back, 1 base at V and 7 bases at J, with 8 bases in the middle. CDR3 sequence: CASGLAGGNTIYF. The CDR3 bases are TGTGCTAGTGGTTTGGCGGGGGGGAACACCATATATTTT.

V gene TRBV9 combines with J gene TRBJ2-2; 8 nucleotides align to TRBD2. Germline V gives CDR1 SGDLS, CDR2 YYNGEE. V dropped 4 bases and J dropped 6; count of bases not matched to a gene: 8. The CDR3 runs to 15 residues. CDR3 DNA: TGTGCCAGCAGCCCCCGTTGGACTAGCCCCGGGGAGCTGTTTTTT. It encodes CASSPRWTSPGELFF.

This chain uses TRBV27 with TRBJ1-1; the D is unclear. This CDR3 comprises 13 residues. Germline CDR1 is MNHEY and CDR2 is SMNVEV (reference sequence). Trimming removed 2 bases at V and 1 base at J, with 5 bases between. The CDR3 region is CASSLTGNTEAFF. As DNA, the CDR3 is TGTGCCAGCAGTTTAACTGGGAACACTGAAGCTTTCTTT.

This clone was found many times. The rearrangement links TRBV5-4 to TRBJ1-2, with D possibly matching TRBD1 (5 bases). The CDR3 totals 17 residues. Between the trimmed V and J ends, which lost 4 bases and 0 bases, there was a span of 19 bases. Germline-derived CDR1 and CDR2 are SGHNT and YYREEE (reference sequence). CDR3: CASSPPGQGGTNYGYTF. DNA for the CDR3: TGTGCCAGCAGCCCTCCGGGCCAGGGAGGGACTAACTATGGCTACACCTTC.

The genes are TRBV28 and TRBJ2-2; maybe TRBD1 (6 bases). The CDR3 spans 17 residues. Germline V gene lookup returns CDR1 MDHEN and CDR2 SYDVKM. V lost 6 bases and J 5 bases, leaving 22 bases between the germline ends. CDR3 sequence reads: CASRPIPRQGRTGELFF. The CDR3 nucleotides read TGTGCCAGCAGACCGATACCTCGCCAGGGGCGGACCGGGGAGCTGTTTTTT.

This chain uses TRBV27 with TRBJ1-2, with TRBD1 matching 7 bases. CDR3 length: 15 amino acids. Germline V gene data show CDR1 as MNHEY and CDR2 as SMNVEV (reference sequence). Unmatched junction bases numbered 3, after V lost 0 bases and J lost 2 bases. CDR3: CASSLSGQLNYGYTF. CDR3 nucleotide sequence: TGTGCCAGCAGTTTATCGGGACAGTTGAACTATGGCTACACCTTC.